Listed below are T cell receptor beta chains from one sample, sequenced in a study of CD8+CD57+ T cells in acquired aplastic anemia. TCRdb independently ran MiXCR on the reads; one entry per CDR3 protein. The sample gives roughly 240,000 distinct CDR3 sequences, around 43% of which show up once; roughly 8% is in the top ten. The specimen sequenced was sorted CD4+, CD8+, or CD8+CD57+ T cells (not recorded which) from PBMCs. These receptors all come from a human donor with aplastic anemia. Each CDR3 is given with its conserved first and last residue. Fields, in order: D gene, V gene, J gene, clone size, CDR3 protein, CDR3 DNA. D genes are given only for firm matches. Rows give clone size only sometimes, using once, few, many, or a class for an expanded clone.

d_gene: NA
v_gene: TRBV6-2/TRBV6-3
j_gene: TRBJ1-6
abundance: many
CDR3aa: CASSYLAENSPLHF
CDR3nt: TGTGCCAGCAGCTATTTGGCCGAAAATTCACCCCTCCACTTT

d_gene: NA
v_gene: TRBV9
j_gene: TRBJ2-3
abundance: once
CDR3aa: CASSVAPGALGTQYF
CDR3nt: TGTGCCAGCAGCGTAGCTCCAGGGGCTCTGGGTACGCAGTATTTT

d_gene: NA
v_gene: TRBV4-3
j_gene: TRBJ2-3
abundance: many
CDR3aa: CASSQFRWSSGTQYF
CDR3nt: TGCGCCAGCAGCCAATTTCGTTGGAGTTCGGGCACGCAGTATTTT

d_gene: TRBD2
v_gene: TRBV29-1
j_gene: TRBJ2-5
abundance: NA
CDR3aa: CSVNYMTSGGQETQYF
CDR3nt: TGCAGCGTTAACTACATGACTAGCGGAGGCCAAGAGACCCAGTACTTC

d_gene: NA
v_gene: TRBV11-2
j_gene: TRBJ2-7
abundance: NA
CDR3aa: CASRTLTKPYEQYF
CDR3nt: TGTGCCAGCAGGACGCTGACTAAGCCGTACGAGCAGTACTTC

d_gene: TRBD2
v_gene: TRBV2
j_gene: TRBJ2-1
abundance: many
CDR3aa: CASRAASGGAGEQFF
CDR3nt: TGTGCCAGCAGGGCGGCTAGCGGGGGGGCGGGTGAGCAGTTCTTC

d_gene: NA
v_gene: TRBV4-3
j_gene: TRBJ1-1
abundance: NA
CDR3aa: CASGQVAGVTEALF
CDR3nt: TGCGCCAGCGGCCAAGTAGCGGGGGTCACTGAAGCTCTCTTT

d_gene: TRBD1
v_gene: TRBV5-6
j_gene: TRBJ2-7
abundance: few
CDR3aa: CASSPTGGLPYEQYF
CDR3nt: TGTGCCAGCAGTCCCACAGGGGGCCTTCCCTACGAGCAGTACTTC

d_gene: TRBD1
v_gene: TRBV9
j_gene: TRBJ2-7
abundance: NA
CDR3aa: CASSGQGAFEQYF
CDR3nt: TGTGCCAGCAGCGGACAGGGGGCCTTCGAGCAGTACTTC

d_gene: NA
v_gene: TRBV25-1
j_gene: TRBJ2-5
abundance: NA
CDR3aa: CASSPNEGVETQYF
CDR3nt: TGTGCCAGCAGTCCTAATGAGGGCGTGGAGACCCAGTACTTC

d_gene: TRBD1
v_gene: TRBV20-1
j_gene: TRBJ2-7
abundance: many
CDR3aa: CSATSEQGISYEQYF
CDR3nt: TGCAGTGCTACCTCCGAACAGGGGATTTCCTACGAGCAGTACTTC

d_gene: NA
v_gene: TRBV20-1
j_gene: TRBJ2-5
abundance: NA
CDR3aa: CSARVPGLETQYF
CDR3nt: TGCAGTGCTAGAGTTCCGGGACTGGAGACCCAGTACTTC

d_gene: TRBD1
v_gene: TRBV20-1
j_gene: TRBJ1-6
abundance: many
CDR3aa: CSARGQGDSSPLHF
CDR3nt: TGCAGTGCTAGAGGACAGGGAGATAGTTCACCCCTCCACTTT

d_gene: NA
v_gene: TRBV5-6
j_gene: TRBJ1-5
abundance: many
CDR3aa: CASSLVGDHNQPQHF
CDR3nt: TGTGCCAGCAGCTTGGTCGGGGACCACAATCAGCCCCAGCATTTT

d_gene: TRBD1
v_gene: TRBV7-6
j_gene: TRBJ2-5
abundance: NA
CDR3aa: CASSLAPGTGKQETQYF
CDR3nt: TGTGCCAGCAGCTTAGCTCCTGGGACAGGGAAGCAAGAGACCCAGTACTTC

d_gene: NA
v_gene: TRBV27
j_gene: TRBJ2-7
abundance: NA
CDR3aa: CASSLYGVHEQYF
CDR3nt: TGTGCCAGCAGTTTATACGGGGTCCACGAGCAGTACTTC

d_gene: NA
v_gene: TRBV9
j_gene: TRBJ2-7
abundance: NA
CDR3aa: CASSVGGYNEQYF
CDR3nt: TGTGCCAGCAGCGTAGGCGGATACAATGAGCAGTACTTC

d_gene: NA
v_gene: TRBV10-3
j_gene: TRBJ1-2
abundance: few
CDR3aa: CASSRTEVANYGYTF
CDR3nt: TGTGCCAGCAGTCGGACGGAGGTTGCCAACTATGGCTACACCTTC

d_gene: NA
v_gene: TRBV20-1
j_gene: TRBJ1-2
abundance: NA
CDR3aa: CSATDSGADYGYTF
CDR3nt: TGCAGTGCTACGGACAGTGGGGCGGACTATGGCTACACCTTC

d_gene: NA
v_gene: TRBV7-6
j_gene: TRBJ2-7
abundance: few
CDR3aa: CASSVGDRPYEQYF
CDR3nt: TGTGCCAGCAGCGTAGGAGACAGGCCCTACGAGCAGTACTTC

d_gene: NA
v_gene: TRBV27
j_gene: TRBJ1-5
abundance: NA
CDR3aa: CASSLGAQQPQHF
CDR3nt: TGTGCCAGCAGTTTAGGGGCGCAACAGCCCCAGCATTTT

d_gene: NA
v_gene: TRBV27
j_gene: TRBJ2-6
abundance: NA
CDR3aa: CASSFGTGANVLTF
CDR3nt: TGTGCCAGCAGTTTTGGAACTGGGGCCAACGTCCTGACTTTC

d_gene: NA
v_gene: TRBV28
j_gene: TRBJ2-7
abundance: few
CDR3aa: CATETETYEQYF
CDR3nt: TGTGCCACAGAGACCGAAACCTACGAGCAGTACTTC

d_gene: NA
v_gene: TRBV20-1
j_gene: TRBJ1-5
abundance: NA
CDR3aa: CSASVGLPNQPQHF
CDR3nt: TGCAGTGCTTCCGTCGGGCTACCCAATCAGCCCCAGCATTTT

d_gene: NA
v_gene: TRBV15
j_gene: TRBJ2-1
abundance: NA
CDR3aa: CATSGEGQIVSRGYNEQFF
CDR3nt: TGTGCCACCAGCGGGGAGGGCCAAATAGTAAGTAGGGGGTACAATGAGCAGTTCTTC

d_gene: NA
v_gene: TRBV10-3
j_gene: TRBJ1-4
abundance: many
CDR3aa: CAISESGAGEKLFF
CDR3nt: TGTGCCATCAGTGAGTCGGGGGCCGGTGAAAAACTGTTTTTT

d_gene: NA
v_gene: TRBV12-3/TRBV12-4
j_gene: TRBJ1-5
abundance: NA
CDR3aa: CASAIRVTGTVMQPQHF
CDR3nt: TGTGCTAGTGCCATCCGGGTGACGGGGACTGTGATGCAGCCCCAGCATTTT